Each of the 7 T cell receptor beta chains below was sequenced from the same sample in a study of tumor-infiltrating lymphocytes in primary liver carcinoma (dated 2017 in TCRdb). Without any cell sorting, total RNA and DNA were extracted together from around 20-30 mg of bulk tissue using the AllPrep DNA/RNA mini kit. Sequencing was carried out with an Illumina HiSeq 2500. Using a constant-region primer and ProtoScript II reverse transcriptase, TCRbeta-specific cDNA was reverse-transcribed from approximately 500 ng total RNA. The TCRbeta libraries were prepared through three rounds of nested multiplex PCR following a slightly modified ARM-PCR procedure. Each of the first two PCR rounds ran for roughly 9 cycles using multiplex TRBV1-TRBV30 forward primers together with a Cbeta reverse primer. The public reads were reanalyzed by TCRdb: fastp trimming at Q25, MiXCR alignment, in-frame beta chains only. Identical CDR3 protein sequences are pooled into one entry, listed with their most common genes and DNA. For this sample there are more than 85,000 distinct CDR3 sequences; 82% appear just once. The top ten hold approximately 21% of the sample.

The sample taken for sequencing was liver tumor tissue from sampling region 3. The cell subset or site label, read with the paper, signifies: tumor region T3, left-lateral pole. The receptors originated from a man aged 40-49 years with primary liver carcinoma and hepatitis B virus infection.

With respect to this clonotype: A much bigger clone sits one base away, suggesting this may be a read error. This CDR3 is missing its conserved last phenylalanine or tryptophan, likely due to a read error. This chain connects TRBV5-1 to TRBJ2-3, with D hard to call. CDR1 and CDR2 from the germline V gene are SGHRS and YFSETQ. The CDR3 runs 16 residues. CDR3 in amino acids: CTSSLRTGGSTDTQYL. The DNA for the CDR3 is TGCACCAGCAGCTTGAGGACGGGCGGCAGCACAGATACGCAGTATCTT.

To note about this clonotype: The conserved final phenylalanine or tryptophan is absent from the CDR3, which likely points to a read error. The chain combines TRBV5-1 with TRBJ2-2; unclear D gene. This CDR3 is built from 14 residues. The germline V gene encodes CDR1 SGHRS and CDR2 YFSETQ. The CDR3 sequence: CANSLEPNTGELFI. In nucleotides, the CDR3 is TGCGCCAACAGCTTGGAACCCAACACCGGGGAGCTGTTTATT.

The V and J genes are TRBV6-1 and TRBJ1-5; 7 positions agree with TRBD1. Germline V lookup: CDR1 MNHNS, CDR2 SASEGT. The CDR3 covers 16 residues. V lost 4 bases, J lost 2 bases, and 8 bases stayed unmatched. The DNA of the CDR3 is TGTGCCAGCAGTGGGCGACAGGGTATTGGCAATCAGCCCCAGCATTTT. Residues: CASSGRQGIGNQPQHF.

As concerns this clonotype: Mismatch with germline at one junction end may stem from a read error. The chain is built from TRBV5-6 and TRBJ1-5, with D perhaps TRBD1 (6 bases). This CDR3 is 15 amino acids long. Germline V lookup: CDR1 SGHDT, CDR2 YYEEEE. CDR3 amino acids: CTSSSTWGGHQPLHF. The CDR3 nucleotides are TGTACCAGCAGCTCTACTTGGGGGGGCCATCAACCCCTGCACTTT.

This clonotype was recorded only once. One end of the junction varies from germline; a read error may be responsible. This rearrangement joins TRBV7-8 to TRBJ2-5, with a weak D call TRBD1 (5 bases). CDR1 is SGHVS and CDR2 is FQNEAQ in the germline V gene. CDR3 length: 15 amino acids. CDR3: CASSPRTCSKEAQYF. The CDR3 region has the DNA TGTGCCAGCAGCCCCCGGACATGCTCGAAAGAGGCCCAGTACTTC.

As to this clonotype: The germline gene is not matched at one end of the junction; a read error may be the cause. The chain recombines TRBV29-1 with TRBJ1-5, with D perhaps TRBD1 (5 bases). This CDR3 region has 13 residues. Looked up from germline, CDR1 is SQVTM and CDR2 is ANQGSEA. Here the CDR3 DNA reads TGCAGCGCCGGAGGGGCAGTGAATCAGCCTCAGCATTTT. Residues: CSAGGAVNQPQHF.

Turning to this clonotype: This may stem from a read error, because a much larger clone lies one nucleotide away. This sequence joins TRBV24-1 and TRBJ2-7; maybe TRBD1 (5 bases). CDR3 length equals 14 residues. The germline V gene has CDR1 KGHDR and CDR2 SFDVKD. CDR3 loop: CATSVETVSYGQYF. As DNA, the CDR3 is TGTGCCACCAGTGTTGAGACAGTTTCCTACGGGCAGTACTTC.